The 21 T cell receptor beta chains reported below all come from one sample, sequenced in a study of cytomegalovirus exposure and HLA in healthy donors. 60 Vbeta and 13 Jbeta primers were used in PCR. Profiled with immunoSEQ multiplex PCR; TCRdb holds only in-frame clones, not every one. The table lists about 140,000 clones, around three quarters of them singletons. Source material: PBMCs. The receptors stem from a man younger than 35 in good health and CMV-seronegative.

This clone came up a few times. The chain combines TRBV6-5 with TRBJ2-7; 8 nucleotides match TRBD1. This CDR3 has 15 residues. J was trimmed by 2 bases and V by 5 bases; bases with no gene match: 8. Germline loops: CDR1 MNHEY, CDR2 SVGAGI. This CDR3 is CASSHRDRFTYEQYF. CDR3 bases: TGTGCCAGCAGTCACCGGGACAGGTTCACCTACGAGCAGTACTTC.

The J gene is TRBJ1-4, the V gene TRBV9, with TRBD1 identical over 7 bases. CDR3 length equals 15 residues. Germline CDR1 and CDR2: SGDLS and YYNGEE. V gave up 3 bases and J gave up 0 bases; unmatched junction bases: 2. The CDR3 spells CASSAGQATNEKLFF. The DNA for the CDR3 is TGTGCCAGCAGCGCAGGACAGGCAACTAATGAAAAACTGTTTTTT.

On this clone itself: The sample carries other DNA sequences with the same CDR3. V gene TRBV5-1 combines with J gene TRBJ2-3; 7 nucleotides align to TRBD1. The CDR3 runs 14 residues. The V gene's germline CDR1 is SGHRS and CDR2 YFSETQ. The J segment lost 3 bases and the V segment lost 4 bases, leaving 5 bases of the junction unmatched. CDR3 bases: TGCGCCAGCAGCCCAGGGACAGTAACAGATACGCAGTATTTT. Amino acids: CASSPGTVTDTQYF.

This clone was counted between two and nine times. DNA of the CDR3: TGTGCCAGCAGCCCACAGGGGAACTATGGCTACACCTTC. Translated: CASSPQGNYGYTF. This chain joins TRBV11-2 and TRBJ1-2, with 7 bases lining up with TRBD1. Germline V gives CDR1 SGHAT, CDR2 FQNNGV. CDR3 length: 13 amino acids. The V and J ends lost 5 bases and 2 bases, in that order; junction bases with no gene match: 2. The complete variable domain, with remaining parts taken from reference TRBV11-2 and TRBJ1-2, reads EAGVAQSPRYKIIEKRQSVAFWCNPISGHATLYWYQQILGQGPKLLIQFQNNGVVDDSQLPKDRFSAERLKGVDSTLKIQPAKLEDSAVYLCASSPQGNYGYTFGSGTRLTVV.

This clone has only one observation. The rearrangement joins TRBV9 to TRBJ2-1; the match to TRBD2 covers 9 bases. V lost 3 bases, J lost 4 bases, and 8 bases stayed unmatched. Germline V gene sequence: CDR1 SGDLS, CDR2 YYNGEE. This CDR3 has 16 residues. DNA for the CDR3: TGTGCCAGCAGCGCTACCTCTAGCGGGGTATACAATGAGCAGTTCTTC. This encodes CASSATSSGVYNEQFF.

The chain uses TRBV9 and TRBJ2-3, with 13 bases matching TRBD2. Trimming took 5 bases from V and 2 from J; bases not matched to a gene: 2. The V gene's germline CDR1 is SGDLS and CDR2 YYNGEE. The CDR3 contains 15 residues. The CDR3 sequence: CASSGLAGDTDTQYF. DNA for the CDR3: TGTGCCAGCAGTGGACTAGCGGGGGACACAGATACGCAGTATTTT.

The chain is built from TRBV5-1 and TRBJ2-3; 7 bases agree with TRBD1. The junction had 4 bases not matched to a gene; V was cut back by 3 bases and J by 0 bases. Looked up from germline, CDR1 is SGHRS and CDR2 is YFSETQ. The CDR3 extends over 15 amino acids. The DNA of the CDR3 is TGCGCCAGCAGCTCCCCCAGGGGGAGCACAGATACGCAGTATTTT. Translation: CASSSPRGSTDTQYF.

The chain is built from TRBV13 and TRBJ2-3, with TRBD1 as a possible D gene (6 bases). In germline, CDR1 is PRHDT, CDR2 FYEKMQ (reference sequence). This CDR3 comprises 15 residues. The V and J ends lost 0 bases and 6 bases respectively, with 13 bases between them. The CDR3 sequence is CASSLGDRYPDTQYF. The CDR3, as DNA: TGTGCCAGCAGCTTAGGCGACAGGTACCCCGATACGCAGTATTTT.

This clone was observed once. This rearrangement joins TRBV5-1 to TRBJ2-3; no firm D call. The germline gives CDR1 SGHRS, CDR2 YFSETQ. The V and J ends lost 0 bases and 4 bases respectively, with 15 bases between them. CDR3 length equals 16 residues. CDR3 sequence reads: CASSLAGRLSADTQYF. In DNA form, the CDR3 reads TGCGCCAGCAGCTTGGCGGGTAGGCTGAGCGCAGATACGCAGTATTTT. The full variable domain, with the rest looked up from reference TRBV5-1 and TRBJ2-3, is KAGVTQTPRYLIKTRGQQVTLSCSPISGHRSVSWYQQTPGQGLQFLFEYFSETQRNKGNFPGRFSGRQFSNSRSEMNVSTLELGDSALYLCASSLAGRLSADTQYFGPGTRLTVL.

J is TRBJ1-4 and V is TRBV5-1; weak D call: TRBD1 (6 bases). V was shortened by 1 base and J by 8 bases, with 12 bases between the two germline ends. The CDR3 extends over 14 amino acids. In germline, CDR1 is SGHRS, CDR2 YFSETQ. CDR3 in DNA: TGCGCCAGCAGCTTGCTCAACCAGGGGGAAAAACTGTTTTTT. It is translated as CASSLLNQGEKLFF.

The rearrangement links TRBV29-1 to TRBJ2-3; 7 nucleotides line up with TRBD1. CDR3 length equals 16 residues. Germline V gene lookup returns CDR1 SQVTM and CDR2 ANQGSEA. With 0 bases clipped from V and 3 bases from J, the junction kept 9 bases outside the gene matches. As DNA, the CDR3 is TGCAGCGTTGAAGATCGAACCGGGACAGCTACAGATACGCAGTATTTT. Protein sequence: CSVEDRTGTATDTQYF.

The CDR3 nucleotides read TGTGCCTGGAGCCCCTTCCGTAGCGGGGGGCCCTCCTACGAGCAGTACTTC. Amino acids: CAWSPFRSGGPSYEQYF. This chain links TRBV30 with TRBJ2-7; 10 nucleotides align to TRBD2. The CDR3 is 17 residues long. V lost 3 bases and J lost 0; bases outside the gene matches: 11. Germline-derived CDR1 and CDR2 are GTSNPN and SVGIG (reference sequence).

The chain links TRBV2 to TRBJ1-1; 7 bases are shared with TRBD1. The CDR3 is 15 residues long. With V trimmed by 8 bases and J by 1 base, 10 bases remained unmatched. Germline CDR1 and CDR2: SNHLY and FYNNEI. The DNA for the CDR3 is TGTGCCAGCCTCCTAGACGGGGACAGGAACACTGAAGCTTTCTTT. Residues: CASLLDGDRNTEAFF.

The chain couples TRBV5-1 to TRBJ1-4; weak D call: TRBD1 (5 bases). Trimming cost V 5 bases and J 4 bases, with 15 bases left between them. This CDR3 region has 15 residues. The germline CDR1 and CDR2 sequences are SGHRS and YFSETQ. The CDR3 loop is CASRIMGGVNEKLFF. The CDR3 coding sequence is TGCGCCAGCAGAATTATGGGGGGGGTTAATGAAAAACTGTTTTTT.

This sequence joins TRBV9 and TRBJ1-4; a possible D gene is TRBD1 (6 bases). V was clipped by 4 bases and J by 4 bases, with 14 bases between them. The CDR3 has 15 amino acids. Germline V lookup: CDR1 SGDLS, CDR2 YYNGEE. The CDR3 reads CASSKDRQNNEKLFF. For the CDR3, the DNA is TGTGCCAGCAGCAAGGACAGACAGAATAATGAAAAACTGTTTTTT.

The chain couples TRBV25-1 to TRBJ1-5, with 9 bases lining up with TRBD1. The CDR3 has 13 residues. V lost 3 bases and J lost 7; bases outside the gene matches: 1. Germline V lookup: CDR1 MGHDK, CDR2 SYGVNS. CDR3 in amino acids: CASSDDRGQPQHF. The DNA of the CDR3 is TGTGCCAGCAGTGATGACAGGGGGCAGCCCCAGCATTTT.

This clone showed up just a few times. This chain joins TRBV18 and TRBJ1-5; the match to TRBD1 covers 7 bases. The CDR3 is made up of 17 amino acids. V trimming: 2 bases; J trimming: 4 bases; junction bases outside the gene matches: 11. CDR1 and CDR2 from the germline V gene are KGHSH and LQKENI. CDR3 loop: CASSPTRQGRRNQPQHF. The CDR3 coding sequence is TGTGCCAGCTCACCAACCCGACAGGGCCGAAGAAATCAGCCCCAGCATTTT.

The chain links TRBV5-4 to TRBJ1-1; TRBD1 matches 8 bases. The CDR3 sequence is 14 residues long. Trimming at V came to 4 bases and at J to 3 bases, leaving 5 bases not matched to a gene. The germline V gene has CDR1 SGHNT and CDR2 YYREEE (reference sequence). The CDR3 reads CASSPGQDYTEAFF. The DNA of the CDR3 is TGTGCCAGCAGCCCGGGACAGGACTACACTGAAGCTTTCTTT.

There are a few counts of this clone. The chain links TRBV5-1 to TRBJ1-1, with 7 nucleotides matching TRBD1. The CDR3 is made up of 16 amino acids. Germline V CDR1 and CDR2: SGHRS, YFSETQ. V shed 3 bases, J shed 1 base, and the junction held 9 bases outside the gene matches. The CDR3 is CASSYRQGPKNTEAFF. The CDR3 bases are TGCGCCAGCAGCTACCGACAGGGTCCGAAGAACACTGAAGCTTTCTTT.

This chain links TRBV5-8 with TRBJ1-4, with D perhaps matching TRBD1 (5 bases). Germline CDR1 SGHTS, CDR2 YDEGEE. The CDR3 is 17 amino acids. V was pared by 1 base and J by 2 bases, with 15 bases between. The CDR3 DNA reads as TGTGCCAGCAGCTTGCCAGGGCCAGCTATGACTAATGAAAAACTGTTTTTT. This encodes CASSLPGPAMTNEKLFF.

This rearrangement joins TRBV7-2 to TRBJ1-1, with D possibly matching TRBD1 (6 bases). This CDR3 comprises 15 residues. CDR1 is SGHTA, CDR2 FQGNSA, per germline. Trimming pared 3 bases from V and 4 bases from J, leaving 15 bases between. The CDR3 loop reads CASSFGIARGTEAFF. CDR3 nucleotide sequence: TGTGCCAGCAGCTTCGGCATCGCCAGGGGCACTGAAGCTTTCTTT.